Shown below are 10 T cell receptor beta chains from a single sample sequenced in a study of identical twins. TCRdb analysed the 5' RACE reads with MiXCR anew, one entry per CDR3 protein. The table shows about 920,000 distinct CDR3 sequences, with 9% to 15% occurring only once. The sample was also reused in another study, on yellow fever vaccine responses in identical twins.

The sample comprised PBMCs. The source of these receptors is a woman aged 18-29 years in good health.

This clonotype was recorded many times. The rearrangement joins TRBV19 to TRBJ1-1, with D hard to call. V gave up 2 bases and J gave up 7 bases, with 11 bases separating them. The CDR3 is 13 residues long. Germline lookup yields CDR1 LNHDA and CDR2 SQIVND (reference sequence). For the CDR3, the DNA is TGTGCCAGTAGTATAAGCCGATGGGGTGAAGCTTTCTTT. Its protein product is CASSISRWGEAFF.

This clonotype was recorded a few times. The chain recombines TRBV5-1 with TRBJ1-2; weak D call: TRBD1 (5 bases). Germline V gives CDR1 SGHRS, CDR2 YFSETQ. V was cut by 1 base and J by 6 bases, with 16 bases left in between. CDR3 size: 15 residues. The CDR3, as DNA: TGCGCCAGCAGCTTGTCATCTCCCGGGGGAGATGGCTACACCTTC. It encodes CASSLSSPGGDGYTF.

This clonotype was recorded a few times. The rearrangement joins TRBV9 to TRBJ2-2; the D is unclear. V was clipped by 4 bases and J by 2 bases, with 12 bases between them. The CDR3 consists of 15 residues. Germline V lookup: CDR1 SGDLS, CDR2 YYNGEE. CDR3 DNA sequence: TGTGCCAGCAGCTCTCGGACCGTCAACACCGGGGAGCTGTTTTTT. Its translation: CASSSRTVNTGELFF.

This clonotype was detected only a few times. V usage is TRBV6-2 or TRBV6-3 and J usage is TRBJ1-5; TRBD1 might be the D (5 bases). The germline CDR1 and CDR2 sequences are MNHEY and SVGEGT. The CDR3 contains 14 residues. Trimming shortened V by 8 bases and J by 7 bases, and 18 bases separated the two germline ends. In DNA, the CDR3 is TGTGCCAGCGCCCGGACAAGGGCGGAACAGCCCCAGCATTTT. Protein sequence: CASARTRAEQPQHF.

In this sample, this clonotype turned up many times. V gene TRBV12-3 or TRBV12-4 combines with J gene TRBJ2-5; maybe TRBD2 (7 bases). The V end lost 5 bases, the J end lost 5 bases, and 18 bases lay between the germline ends. The CDR3 is 15 amino acids. The CDR3 DNA reads as TGTGCCAGCAGTCTCCCGGGGGGCGGTATGGAGACCCAGTACTTC. As protein: CASSLPGGGMETQYF.

The chain is built from TRBV18 and TRBJ2-7; D may correspond to TRBD1 or TRBD2 (6 bases each). The length of the CDR3 is 16 residues. Trimming shortened V by 8 bases and J by 0 bases, and 20 bases separated the two germline ends. Germline V gene data show CDR1 as KGHSH and CDR2 as LQKENI. CDR3 loop: CASTTLQGRNSYEQYF. The CDR3 DNA follows: TGTGCCAGCACGACACTGCAGGGGAGGAACTCCTACGAGCAGTACTTC.

This clonotype was seen only a few times. This chain joins TRBV6-1 and TRBJ2-3; unclear D gene. This CDR3 region has 14 residues. CDR1 and CDR2 from the germline V gene are MNHNS and SASEGT. V lost 6 bases, J lost 1 base, and 11 bases lay in between. CDR3 sequence reads: CASRPPSGTDTQYF. In nucleotides, the CDR3 is TGTGCCAGCAGGCCTCCCTCTGGCACAGATACGCAGTATTTT.

Only a few counts were recorded for this clonotype. The rearrangement joins TRBV2 to TRBJ2-3, with TRBD2 as a possible D gene (6 bases). The CDR3 sequence is 14 residues long. The germline gives CDR1 SNHLY, CDR2 FYNNEI. Trimming removed 10 bases at V and 2 bases at J, with 16 bases between. In DNA form, the CDR3 reads TGTGCCACTGGATATCGGACTATCACAGATACGCAGTATTTT. As protein: CATGYRTITDTQYF.

V usage is TRBV5-1 and J usage is TRBJ2-1; D remains ambiguous. Germline V gives CDR1 SGHRS, CDR2 YFSETQ. The CDR3 runs 15 residues. The V end was cut by 4 bases, the J end by 5 bases, with 16 bases between. The CDR3: CASSVGSLLNNEQFF. DNA for the CDR3: TGCGCCAGCAGCGTGGGAAGCCTACTAAACAATGAGCAGTTCTTC.

This clonotype was recorded a few times. This chain links TRBV5-1 with TRBJ2-3, with D maybe TRBD1 (6 bases). This CDR3 comprises 17 residues. Germline assignment: CDR1 SGHRS and CDR2 YFSETQ. V was pared by 0 bases and J by 0 bases, with 14 bases between. Here the CDR3 reads CASSLVGTPLSTDTQYF. The CDR3 region has the DNA TGCGCCAGCAGCTTGGTTGGGACACCCTTAAGCACAGATACGCAGTATTTT.